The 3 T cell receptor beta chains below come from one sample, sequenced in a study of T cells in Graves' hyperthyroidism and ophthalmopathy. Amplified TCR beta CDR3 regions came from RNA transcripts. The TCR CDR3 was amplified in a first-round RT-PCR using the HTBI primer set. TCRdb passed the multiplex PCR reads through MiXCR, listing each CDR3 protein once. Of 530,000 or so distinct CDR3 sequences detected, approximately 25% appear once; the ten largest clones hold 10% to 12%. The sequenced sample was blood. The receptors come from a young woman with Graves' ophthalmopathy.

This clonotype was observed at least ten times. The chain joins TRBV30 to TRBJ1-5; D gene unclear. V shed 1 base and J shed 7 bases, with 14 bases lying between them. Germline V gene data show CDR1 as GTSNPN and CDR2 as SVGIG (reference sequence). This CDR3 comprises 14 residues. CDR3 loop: CAWSDNWLRQPQHF. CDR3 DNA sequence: TGTGCCTGGAGTGATAATTGGTTAAGGCAGCCCCAGCATTTT.

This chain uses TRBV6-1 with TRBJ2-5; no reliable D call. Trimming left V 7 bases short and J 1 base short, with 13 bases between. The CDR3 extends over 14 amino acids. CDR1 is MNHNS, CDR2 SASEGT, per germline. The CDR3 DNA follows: TGTGCCAGCAATGTAGGTGGCGTCCAAGAGACCCAGTACTTC. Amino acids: CASNVGGVQETQYF.

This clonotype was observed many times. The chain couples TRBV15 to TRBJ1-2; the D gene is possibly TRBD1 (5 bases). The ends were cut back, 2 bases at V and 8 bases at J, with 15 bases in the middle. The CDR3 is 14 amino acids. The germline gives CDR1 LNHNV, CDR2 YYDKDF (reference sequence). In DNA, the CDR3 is TGTGCCACCAGCAGATCGCGACAGTTTGGCGGCTACACCTTC. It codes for CATSRSRQFGGYTF.